This T cell receptor beta chain was captured by sequencing in a study of blood T cell repertoires in COVID-19. Study-wide background: The samples span acute and convalescent COVID-19 from the United States, Italy and Spain. PBMCs, B-cell-depleted T cells, or T cells provided the cDNA or gDNA that made up the material.

V gave up 5 bases and J gave up 4 bases, with 20 bases separating them. Germline CDR1 is KGHSH and CDR2 is LQKENI. This CDR3 is built from 16 residues. This clone was recorded once. In the study's own analysis: By means of reference gene primer amplification, nucleated cell counts were estimated. Profiled with immunoSEQ multiplex PCR; TCRdb holds only in-frame clones, not every one. D and trimming were read from the DNA, whereas the V and J calls and clone size are those reported in that table. Of 300,000 or so clones listed, 89% are singletons. Sequencing input: peripheral blood. This clonotype was obtained from a man aged 18 to 29 who had recovered from COVID-19. The rearrangement joins TRBV18 to TRBJ1-2; D possibly corresponds to TRBD1 (6 bases). As DNA, the CDR3 is TGTGCCAGCTCAGCTTCGGCAGGGGCCTCACCCTATGGCTACACCTTC. It is translated as CASSASAGASPYGYTF.